What follows are 21 T cell receptor beta chains derived from one specimen sequenced in a study of T cells in localized non-small cell lung cancer (dated by TCRdb to about 2020). The library was prepared using the immunoSEQ multiplex PCR assay. TCRdb's version of the immuneACCESS table is confined to in-frame rearrangements and falls short of the full clone set. An unresolved V gene accounts for under half of the shortfall where checked; the remainder is of unknown origin. The sample includes some 17,000 clones, with roughly 90% observed a single time. Jointly, the top ten make up 1.2% of the sample. The sequences come from peripheral blood mononuclear cells, collected before any cancer treatment. These receptor sequences come from a woman aged 40 to 75 with stage III lung adenocarcinoma.

The J gene is TRBJ2-7, the V gene TRBV4-2, with 8 bases identical to TRBD2. J gave up 2 bases and V 3 bases, and 15 bases lay outside the gene matches. The CDR3 is made up of 18 amino acids. Germline CDR1 is LGHNA and CDR2 is YNFKEQ. CDR3 bases: TGTGCCAGCAGCCACAATAATCTTCAGCGGGGGCCAACCTACGAGCAGTACTTC. It codes for CASSHNNLQRGPTYEQYF.

The chain recombines TRBV30 with TRBJ2-7; a weak D match, TRBD2 (5 bases). CDR3 size: 13 residues. Trimming left V 1 base short and J 2 bases short, with 9 bases between. Germline lookup yields CDR1 GTSNPN and CDR2 SVGIG (reference sequence). The CDR3: CAWSAGLPYEQYF. In DNA, the CDR3 is TGTGCCTGGAGTGCGGGATTGCCCTACGAGCAGTACTTC.

CDR3 sequence: CASSLQGATNEKLFF. CDR3 nucleotide sequence: TGTGCCAGCAGCTTACAGGGGGCAACTAATGAAAAACTGTTTTTT. The chain employs TRBV11-2 and TRBJ1-4; 7 bases map to TRBD1. The ends lost 2 bases at V and 0 bases at J; junction bases unmatched: 0. Germline CDR1 is SGHAT and CDR2 is FQNNGV. The CDR3 has 15 amino acids.

The CDR3, as DNA: TGTGCCAGTAGCCTCCGAGGGGGGGGTAGCACTGAAGCTTTCTTT. This encodes CASSLRGGGSTEAFF. The chain combines TRBV19 with TRBJ1-1, with a tentative D call TRBD1 (6 bases). Trimming removed 6 bases at V and 4 bases at J, with 18 bases between. CDR3 size: 15 residues. Germline loops: CDR1 LNHDA, CDR2 SQIVND (reference sequence).

This chain connects TRBV7-3 to TRBJ2-3; perhaps D is TRBD1 or TRBD2 (5 bases each). Germline assignment: CDR1 SGHTA and CDR2 FQGTGA. Trimming took off 2 bases at V and 5 bases at J, with 11 bases between the two ends. This CDR3 has 14 residues. The chain's CDR3 is CASSLEGPGDTQYF. CDR3 coding DNA: TGTGCCAGCAGCTTAGAGGGGCCGGGAGATACGCAGTATTTT.

The rearrangement uses TRBV2 and TRBJ1-1; 8 bases agree with TRBD1. Germline V lookup: CDR1 SNHLY, CDR2 FYNNEI. The trim removed 6 bases at V and 5 bases at J, leaving 2 bases unmatched. The CDR3 covers 12 residues. The CDR3 region is CASRHRGTEAFF. CDR3 DNA sequence: TGTGCCAGCAGACACAGGGGGACTGAAGCTTTCTTT.

About this clone: Other DNA sequences within the sample encode an identical CDR3. The V and J genes are TRBV7-9 and TRBJ2-1, with D unresolved. Germline values: CDR1 SEHNR, CDR2 FQNEAQ (reference sequence). This CDR3 spans 13 amino acids. The V end was cut by 3 bases, the J end by 1 base, with 4 bases between. CDR3 loop: CASSLGSYNEQFF. The DNA for the CDR3 is TGTGCCAGCAGCTTGGGATCCTACAATGAGCAGTTCTTC. The whole variable domain, filled in from reference TRBV7-9 and TRBJ2-1, reads DTGVSQNPRHKITKRGQNVTFRCDPISEHNRLYWYRQTLGQGPEFLTYFQNEAQLEKSRLLSDRFSAERPKGSFSTLEIQRTEQGDSAMYLCASSLGSYNEQFFGPGTRLTVL.

The chain combines TRBV30 with TRBJ1-1; D gene ambiguous. Deletions cut 8 bases from V and 4 bases from J, with 14 bases between. From germline, CDR1 is GTSNPN and CDR2 SVGIG (reference sequence). This CDR3 contains 12 residues. The CDR3 loop is CALRPGFTEAFF. The CDR3 region has the DNA TGTGCCCTCCGGCCGGGGTTCACTGAAGCTTTCTTT.

The chain couples TRBV7-8 to TRBJ2-5; 7 nucleotides line up with TRBD1. Trimming at V came to 6 bases and at J to 4 bases, leaving 5 bases not matched to a gene. This CDR3 spans 13 amino acids. In germline, CDR1 is SGHVS, CDR2 FQNEAQ. The CDR3 sequence is CASRPTGRETQYF. CDR3 in DNA: TGTGCCAGCAGACCGACAGGGAGAGAGACCCAGTACTTC.

As for this clone: The same CDR3 also results from other DNA sequences found in this sample. V is TRBV4-2 and J is TRBJ1-1, with TRBD1 identical over 8 bases. CDR1 and CDR2 (germline): LGHNA, YNFKEQ. The junction had 4 bases not matched to a gene; V was cut back by 0 bases and J by 4 bases. This CDR3 contains 15 residues. CDR3 nucleotide sequence: TGTGCCAGCAGCCAAGATCAGGACAGGGTCACTGAAGCTTTCTTT. It specifies CASSQDQDRVTEAFF.

The gene calls are TRBV18 and TRBJ1-2, with 7 bases matching TRBD1. This CDR3 has 15 amino acids. The germline gives CDR1 KGHSH, CDR2 LQKENI. V was clipped by 2 bases and J by 7 bases; unmatched bases: 10. The CDR3 protein is CASSPGPTGLGGYTF. CDR3 coding DNA: TGTGCCAGCTCACCAGGACCGACAGGGTTGGGTGGCTACACCTTC.

The chain couples TRBV7-2 to TRBJ1-1, with D hard to call. CDR3 length: 13 amino acids. CDR1 is SGHTA, CDR2 FQGNSA, per germline. Trimming took 1 base from V and 3 from J, leaving 6 bases between them. The DNA for the CDR3 is TGTGCCAGCAGCTTAGTAACAGACACTGAAGCTTTCTTT. It yields the protein CASSLVTDTEAFF.

This clone came up a few times. The chain is built from TRBV11-2 and TRBJ2-3, with TRBD2 matching 8 bases. Germline CDR1 reads SGHAT; CDR2 reads FQNNGV. V shed 1 base and J 0 bases; nucleotides not matched to a gene: 3. The CDR3 runs 16 residues. The CDR3 protein is CASSLGGGRSTDTQYF. CDR3 nucleotides: TGTGCCAGCAGCTTAGGGGGCGGGAGGAGCACAGATACGCAGTATTTT.

The genes are TRBV6-1 and TRBJ1-2; D is undetermined. V was trimmed by 1 base and J by 1 base, leaving 10 bases between them. Germline CDR1 and CDR2: MNHNS and SASEGT. The CDR3 is 15 amino acids. The CDR3 loop reads CASSEVTTNNYGYTF. CDR3 nucleotide sequence: TGTGCCAGCAGTGAAGTTACAACCAATAACTATGGCTACACCTTC.

This chain uses TRBV28 with TRBJ1-2; 8 positions match TRBD1. This CDR3 comprises 15 residues. The germline CDR1 and CDR2 sequences are MDHEN and SYDVKM. The V and J ends lost 0 bases and 3 bases, in that order; junction bases with no gene match: 3. Here the CDR3 DNA reads TGTGCCAGCAGTTTATGGGACAGGGTTGACTATGGCTACACCTTC. The encoded protein is CASSLWDRVDYGYTF.

The chain employs TRBV4-2 and TRBJ2-3; D not resolved. Trimming took 0 bases from V and 0 from J, leaving 7 bases between them. CDR3 length: 15 residues. Looked up from germline, CDR1 is LGHNA and CDR2 is YNFKEQ. The CDR3 loop reads CASSQDFQSTDTQYF. For the CDR3, the DNA is TGTGCCAGCAGCCAAGATTTTCAGAGCACAGATACGCAGTATTTT.

This chain connects TRBV4-1 to TRBJ2-1; perhaps TRBD2 as D (5 bases). Deletions cut 2 bases from V and 5 bases from J, with 13 bases between. This CDR3 comprises 15 residues. Germline CDR1 and CDR2: MGHRA and YSYEKL. The CDR3 DNA sequence: TGCGCCAGCAGCCAAAAGGGCAGCGGAAACAATGAGCAGTTCTTC. The encoded protein is CASSQKGSGNNEQFF.

The chain employs TRBV2 and TRBJ2-7; the match to TRBD1 covers 7 bases. This CDR3 comprises 14 residues. CDR1 and CDR2 (germline): SNHLY, FYNNEI. J was trimmed by 2 bases and V by 4 bases; bases with no gene match: 5. The CDR3 reads CASSGGQLAYEQYF. CDR3 nucleotide sequence: TGTGCCAGCAGTGGGGGACAGCTAGCCTACGAGCAGTACTTC.

The chain employs TRBV5-5 and TRBJ1-2, with 7 bases aligning to TRBD1. This CDR3 is 14 amino acids long. Germline CDR1 and CDR2: SGHKS and YYEKEE (reference sequence). The junction had 7 bases not matched to a gene; V was cut back by 5 bases and J by 3 bases. CDR3 sequence reads: CASSRDSLYYGYTF. The CDR3 coding sequence is TGTGCCAGCAGTCGGGACAGCCTTTACTATGGCTACACCTTC.

The chain recombines TRBV5-5 with TRBJ2-7, with D possibly being TRBD2 (5 bases). Germline CDR1 and CDR2: SGHKS and YYEKEE (reference sequence). V dropped 3 bases and J dropped 7 bases, with 11 bases sitting between them. This CDR3 region has 12 residues. DNA for the CDR3: TGTGCCAGCAGCTCCAGCGGCAGTGAGCAGTACTTC. This translates into CASSSSGSEQYF.

This clone was found a few times. The genes are TRBV5-1 and TRBJ1-5; the D is unclear. The V end lost 0 bases, the J end lost 7 bases, and 8 bases lay between the germline ends. Germline V gene lookup returns CDR1 SGHRS and CDR2 YFSETQ. This CDR3 spans 13 amino acids. CDR3 sequence: CASSLGFGQPQHF. The CDR3 DNA follows: TGCGCCAGCAGCTTGGGGTTTGGCCAGCCCCAGCATTTT.